Following are 19 T cell receptor beta chains from one sample sequenced in a study of shared clonotypes between healthy human individuals. Sequencing was performed with immunoSEQ multiplex PCR; in TCRdb, only in-frame clones are kept and a portion is missing. This table has more than 2 million clones, around 95% appearing once. The sample taken for sequencing was naive CD4+ T cells sorted from blood. Subset here: CD45RA+ positively selected. Receptor source: a man between 18 and 29 years old in good health.

This rearrangement joins TRBV5-8 to TRBJ1-4; 7 bases agree with TRBD1. J was trimmed by 3 bases and V by 5 bases; bases with no gene match: 1. Per the germline V gene, CDR1 is SGHTS and CDR2 is YDEGEE. The CDR3 runs 13 residues. The CDR3 DNA sequence: TGTGCCAGCAGTGGGACAGCTAATGAAAAACTGTTTTTT. It codes for CASSGTANEKLFF.

This sequence joins TRBV6-5 and TRBJ2-1; no clear D. V shed 7 bases and J shed 0 bases, with 13 bases lying between them. The V gene's germline CDR1 is MNHEY and CDR2 SVGAGI. This CDR3 has 15 amino acids. CDR3 DNA sequence: TGTGCCAGCACCGTCAGCGTGAGCTCCTACAATGAGCAGTTCTTC. It codes for CASTVSVSSYNEQFF.

The chain joins TRBV5-1 to TRBJ1-6; tentatively, D is TRBD1 (6 bases). CDR3 size: 14 residues. Looked up from germline, CDR1 is SGHRS and CDR2 is YFSETQ. V was clipped by 4 bases and J by 5 bases, with 10 bases between them. CDR3: CASSPGENNSPLHF. Written as DNA, the CDR3 is TGCGCCAGCAGCCCAGGGGAGAATAATTCACCCCTCCACTTT.

This rearrangement joins TRBV7-8 to TRBJ1-3; 7 bases align to TRBD1. The J segment lost 4 bases and the V segment lost 2 bases, leaving 8 bases of the junction unmatched. Germline V gene lookup returns CDR1 SGHVS and CDR2 FQNEAQ. The CDR3 loop spans 16 amino acids. CDR3 DNA: TGTGCCAGCAGCTTAACAGGGGCGTTCTCGGGAAACACCATATATTTT. Amino acids: CASSLTGAFSGNTIYF.

This clone appeared a single time. Distinct nucleotide sequences in the sample also encode this CDR3. V gene TRBV5-1 combines with J gene TRBJ1-5; D unresolved. This CDR3 comprises 13 residues. Germline V gene lookup returns CDR1 SGHRS and CDR2 YFSETQ. V lost 5 bases and J lost 0, with 6 bases in between. The CDR3 reads CASRVDSNQPQHF. For the CDR3, the DNA is TGCGCCAGCAGGGTGGATAGCAATCAGCCCCAGCATTTT.

About this clone: Other DNA sequences in the same sample also yield this CDR3. This chain uses TRBV30 with TRBJ1-1, with D perhaps matching TRBD1 (5 bases). The CDR3 sequence is 12 residues long. The V gene lost 1 base and the J gene lost 5 bases, with 8 bases spanning the gap. Per the germline V gene, CDR1 is GTSNPN and CDR2 is SVGIG (reference sequence). CDR3 region: CAWSGRGTEAFF. The CDR3 DNA reads TGTGCCTGGAGTGGGCGGGGGACTGAAGCTTTCTTT.

The rearrangement joins TRBV5-1 to TRBJ2-2; TRBD2 might be the D (5 bases). Germline CDR1 and CDR2: SGHRS and YFSETQ. V lost 5 bases to trimming and J lost 7 bases, with 18 bases between them. CDR3 length: 15 residues. CDR3 in DNA: TGCGCCAGCAGTTCCGGGGAACGTGGGATCGGGGAGCTGTTTTTT. Amino acids: CASSSGERGIGELFF.

The rearrangement uses TRBV5-1 and TRBJ2-7, with TRBD1 matching over 8 bases. The germline V gene has CDR1 SGHRS and CDR2 YFSETQ. The CDR3 spans 15 residues. V was pared by 4 bases and J by 0 bases, with 6 bases of the junction left unmatched. For the CDR3, the DNA is TGCGCCAGCAGCCAAGGGACAGGCAACTCCTACGAGCAGTACTTC. Translation: CASSQGTGNSYEQYF.

The V gene is TRBV5-5, the J gene TRBJ2-3; 12 positions match TRBD2. The germline CDR1 and CDR2 sequences are SGHKS and YYEKEE (reference sequence). This CDR3 contains 17 residues. The J segment lost 0 bases and the V segment lost 8 bases, leaving 10 bases of the junction unmatched. The CDR3 region has the DNA TGTGCCAGAGGACTAGCGGGATTCGCCATTAGCACAGATACGCAGTATTTT. Translation gives CARGLAGFAISTDTQYF.

This chain links TRBV5-1 with TRBJ2-5; 10 bases match TRBD2. This CDR3 is 16 amino acids long. Germline V gene sequence: CDR1 SGHRS, CDR2 YFSETQ. With V trimmed by 2 bases and J by 1 base, 5 bases remained unmatched. This CDR3 reads CASSFFGLAVQETQYF. CDR3 bases: TGCGCCAGCAGCTTTTTCGGACTAGCGGTCCAAGAGACCCAGTACTTC.

The V gene is TRBV18, the J gene TRBJ1-2; D is perhaps TRBD1 (5 bases). The CDR3 is 15 residues long. Germline V gives CDR1 KGHSH, CDR2 LQKENI. V was cut by 0 bases and J by 2 bases, with 10 bases left in between. The CDR3 reads CASSPPGRVNYGYTF. The CDR3 nucleotides are TGTGCCAGCTCACCACCGGGCAGGGTAAACTATGGCTACACCTTC.

In its sample, this clone was seen once. The chain couples TRBV6-5 to TRBJ1-2; D not certain. Between the trimmed V and J ends, which lost 2 bases and 0 bases, there was a span of 10 bases. In germline, CDR1 is MNHEY, CDR2 SVGAGI. CDR3 length: 15 residues. CDR3 bases: TGTGCCAGCAGTTACGACGGGATAGCTAACTATGGCTACACCTTC. Its translation is CASSYDGIANYGYTF.

The J gene is TRBJ1-1, the V gene TRBV13, with D hard to call. The CDR3 is 11 amino acids. V lost 3 bases to trimming and J lost 14 bases, with 13 bases between them. The V gene's germline CDR1 is PRHDT and CDR2 FYEKMQ (reference sequence). CDR3 amino acids: CASSLGLGQFF. DNA for the CDR3: TGTGCCAGCAGCTTGGGCCTAGGGCAATTCTTT.

The chain carries TRBV11-3 and TRBJ1-6; TRBD1 aligns across 11 bases. CDR3 size: 15 residues. The germline V gene has CDR1 SGHNT and CDR2 YENEEA. Losses at the gene ends were 4 bases for V and 9 bases for J; bases not matched to a gene: 5. DNA of the CDR3: TGTGCCAGCAGCTCGGGACAGGGGGTACGTTCACCCCTCCACTTT. Translating it yields CASSSGQGVRSPLHF.

This chain uses TRBV7-2 with TRBJ2-3; TRBD2 agrees at 10 bases. Trimming at V came to 1 base and at J to 6 bases, leaving 1 base not matched to a gene. CDR1 and CDR2 (germline): SGHTA, FQGNSA. The CDR3 has 14 amino acids. The chain's CDR3 is CASSLVSGRDTQYF. CDR3 DNA: TGTGCCAGCAGCTTAGTTAGCGGGAGGGATACGCAGTATTTT. Together with reference TRBV7-2 and TRBJ2-3, the CDR3 gives the full variable domain: GAGVSQSPSNKVTEKGKDVELRCDPISGHTALYWYRQSLGQGLEFLIYFQGNSAPDKSGLPSDRFSAERTGGSVSTLTIQRTQQEDSAVYLCASSLVSGRDTQYFGPGTRLTVL.

This sequence joins TRBV18 and TRBJ1-1, with D unclear. The CDR3 sequence is 16 residues long. From germline, CDR1 is KGHSH and CDR2 LQKENI. The V and J ends lost 3 bases and 0 bases respectively, with 14 bases between them. CDR3 nucleotides: TGTGCCAGCTCACCTTCTAGCAGGAGCCTGAACACTGAAGCTTTCTTT. Translation: CASSPSSRSLNTEAFF.

In its sample, this clone was seen once. This rearrangement joins TRBV19 to TRBJ1-5; 7 bases are shared with TRBD1. This CDR3 contains 16 residues. Per germline, CDR1 LNHDA and CDR2 SQIVND (reference sequence). Germline trimming cut 5 bases from V and 2 bases from J; bases unmatched to any gene: 9. CDR3 amino acids: CASSPETGTGNQPQHF. The CDR3, as DNA: TGTGCCAGTAGTCCCGAGACAGGGACGGGCAATCAGCCCCAGCATTTT.

The genes are TRBV4-1 and TRBJ1-5; D is unresolved. The CDR3 runs 14 residues. The germline CDR1 and CDR2 sequences are MGHRA and YSYEKL. Deletions cut 0 bases from V and 7 bases from J, with 10 bases between. The CDR3 loop reads CASSQEGIGQPQHF. Written as DNA, the CDR3 is TGCGCCAGCAGCCAAGAAGGGATAGGCCAGCCCCAGCATTTT.

This clone was observed a single time. The chain recombines TRBV9 with TRBJ2-6; 7 positions agree with TRBD1. After removal of 0 bases from V and 0 bases from J, the junction contained 6 bases not matched to a gene. CDR3 length equals 18 residues. From germline, CDR1 is SGDLS and CDR2 YYNGEE. CDR3 sequence: CASSVVRQGLSGANVLTF. The CDR3 bases are TGTGCCAGCAGCGTAGTGAGACAGGGCCTCTCTGGGGCCAACGTCCTGACTTTC.